These 30 T cell receptor beta chains were sequenced from one sample in a study of cytomegalovirus exposure and HLA in healthy donors. 13 Jbeta primers and 60 Vbeta primers were used for the PCR. Produced via immunoSEQ multiplex PCR; TCRdb's table is partial and in-frame only. The sample records over 30,000 clones, around two thirds being singletons. The sequenced sample was PBMCs. These TCRs come from a man over 45 in good health and CMV-seropositive.

This sequence joins TRBV6-1 and TRBJ2-7; TRBD1 is a possible D gene (5 bases). Germline V gives CDR1 MNHNS, CDR2 SASEGT. Trimming shortened V by 8 bases and J by 5 bases, and 16 bases separated the two germline ends. This CDR3 contains 13 residues. The CDR3 spells CASHPGQGHEQYF. The DNA of the CDR3 is TGTGCCAGCCACCCTGGGCAGGGCCACGAGCAGTACTTC.

The CDR3 DNA reads TGCGCCAGCAGCCAAGATAGGGCGGGAGCTCCCTACGAGCAGTACTTC. Translated: CASSQDRAGAPYEQYF. The chain is built from TRBV4-1 and TRBJ2-7; 7 bases agree with TRBD2. There are 16 residues in the CDR3. Germline lookup yields CDR1 MGHRA and CDR2 YSYEKL. With V trimmed by 0 bases and J by 2 bases, 7 bases remained unmatched.

The chain is built from TRBV2 and TRBJ1-5, with D perhaps TRBD1 (5 bases). From germline, CDR1 is SNHLY and CDR2 FYNNEI. Deletions cut 11 bases from V and 7 bases from J, with 18 bases between. The CDR3 covers 13 residues. The CDR3 coding sequence is TGTGCCTACGGGGGGGGTTTAGGGCAGCCCCAGCATTTT. It is translated as CAYGGGLGQPQHF. The full variable domain, rest sourced from reference TRBV2 and TRBJ1-5, is EPEVTQTPSHQVTQMGQEVILRCVPISNHLYFYWYRQILGQKVEFLVSFYNNEISEKSEIFDDQFSVERPDGSNFTLKIRSTKLEDSAMYFCAYGGGLGQPQHFGDGTRLSIL.

V is TRBV9 and J is TRBJ2-1; weak D call: TRBD1 (6 bases). Germline loops: CDR1 SGDLS, CDR2 YYNGEE. There are 13 residues in the CDR3. With 3 bases removed from V and 7 bases from J, the gap between germline ends came to 11 bases. This CDR3 is CASSAGTTNEQFF. The CDR3 DNA reads TGTGCCAGCAGCGCCGGGACAACAAATGAGCAGTTCTTC.

The J gene is TRBJ1-1, the V gene TRBV2; tentatively, D is TRBD1 (5 bases). The CDR3 loop spans 12 amino acids. V was cut by 7 bases and J by 6 bases, with 12 bases left in between. Germline-derived CDR1 and CDR2 are SNHLY and FYNNEI. The CDR3 sequence: CASIRQFPEAFF. The CDR3 nucleotides read TGTGCCAGCATTCGACAGTTCCCTGAAGCTTTCTTT. Combining the CDR3 with reference TRBV2 and TRBJ1-1 gives the whole variable domain EPEVTQTPSHQVTQMGQEVILRCVPISNHLYFYWYRQILGQKVEFLVSFYNNEISEKSEIFDDQFSVERPDGSNFTLKIRSTKLEDSAMYFCASIRQFPEAFFGQGTRLTVV.

The chain couples TRBV6-5 to TRBJ1-5; 8 nucleotides align to TRBD1. The germline V gene has CDR1 MNHEY and CDR2 SVGAGI. This CDR3 contains 15 residues. V lost 6 bases, J lost 4 bases, and 8 bases stayed unmatched. The CDR3 DNA follows: TGTGCCAGCAGCGCCGACAGGGGCAAGAATCAGCCCCAGCATTTT. Encoded protein: CASSADRGKNQPQHF.

In this sample, this clone turned up a few times. The V and J genes are TRBV2 and TRBJ2-5, with 12 bases lining up with TRBD2. The V segment lost 11 bases and the J segment 5 bases; nucleotides outside the gene matches: 15. The germline V gene has CDR1 SNHLY and CDR2 FYNNEI. The CDR3 length is 16 residues. CDR3 sequence: CALQTSGGPGGETQYF. For the CDR3, the DNA is TGTGCCCTACAGACTAGCGGGGGACCTGGGGGTGAGACCCAGTACTTC.

The chain uses TRBV2 and TRBJ2-5; D may be TRBD2 (5 bases). The CDR3 is made up of 15 amino acids. Germline V gives CDR1 SNHLY, CDR2 FYNNEI. V gave up 4 bases and J gave up 4 bases, with 16 bases separating them. CDR3 nucleotides: TGTGCCAGCAGTGTGGGCTTAGTTGAGGGAGAGACCCAGTACTTC. It yields the protein CASSVGLVEGETQYF.

The V gene is TRBV10-1, the J gene TRBJ2-7; 12 positions match TRBD1. With 7 bases clipped from V and 6 bases from J, the junction kept 7 bases outside the gene matches. The CDR3 loop spans 14 amino acids. Germline CDR1 WNHNN, CDR2 SYGVQD (reference sequence). Written as DNA, the CDR3 is TGCGCCAGCAAACCCGGGACAGGGGGCGGCGAGCAGTACTTC. Translated: CASKPGTGGGEQYF.

The chain combines TRBV5-6 with TRBJ2-2; 13 bases line up with TRBD2. Per the germline V gene, CDR1 is SGHDT and CDR2 is YYEEEE. The length of the CDR3 is 13 residues. Losses at the gene ends were 7 bases for V and 6 bases for J; bases not matched to a gene: 0. CDR3 residues: CASGLAGAGELFF. In DNA, the CDR3 is TGTGCCAGCGGACTAGCGGGGGCCGGGGAGCTGTTTTTT.

This clone was found a few times. This chain connects TRBV15 to TRBJ2-7, with 7 bases fitting TRBD1. The CDR3 has 14 residues. After removal of 6 bases from V and 3 bases from J, the junction contained 8 bases not matched to a gene. Per the germline V gene, CDR1 is LNHNV and CDR2 is YYDKDF (reference sequence). CDR3 region: CATRAGTESYEQYF. In nucleotides, the CDR3 is TGTGCCACCAGGGCCGGGACAGAGAGCTACGAGCAGTACTTC.

The chain employs TRBV28 and TRBJ2-7; TRBD1 agrees at 7 bases. This CDR3 contains 14 residues. Per the germline V gene, CDR1 is MDHEN and CDR2 is SYDVKM. The junction had 6 bases not matched to a gene; V was cut back by 2 bases and J by 5 bases. The CDR3 loop reads CASSLVGQNNEQYF. CDR3 coding DNA: TGTGCCAGCAGTTTAGTGGGACAGAACAACGAGCAGTACTTC.

This clone showed up just once. The chain has TRBV5-1 and TRBJ1-1; possible D gene TRBD1, 6 bases. The CDR3 totals 14 residues. The V end was cut by 4 bases, the J end by 5 bases, with 15 bases between. Germline V gives CDR1 SGHRS, CDR2 YFSETQ. CDR3 nucleotide sequence: TGCGCCAGCAGCGAGGGGGTAGGGGGAACTGAAGCTTTCTTT. It specifies CASSEGVGGTEAFF.

The gene calls are TRBV6-5 and TRBJ1-2; D may be TRBD1 (5 bases). Trimming took 6 bases from V and 7 from J, leaving 15 bases between them. Germline CDR1 reads MNHEY; CDR2 reads SVGAGI. This CDR3 contains 13 residues. The CDR3 reads CASSPQVRVGYTF. The CDR3 DNA follows: TGTGCCAGCAGCCCACAGGTCCGAGTTGGCTACACCTTC.

This chain uses TRBV2 with TRBJ2-2, with TRBD2 matching 7 bases. The germline gives CDR1 SNHLY, CDR2 FYNNEI. V was clipped by 2 bases and J by 5 bases; unmatched bases: 5. The CDR3 is 15 amino acids. This CDR3 is CASSEMGRDTGELFF. The CDR3 bases are TGTGCCAGCAGTGAAATGGGGAGGGATACCGGGGAGCTGTTTTTT.

The chain employs TRBV7-2 and TRBJ2-7; D ambiguous. Germline V gene data show CDR1 as SGHTA and CDR2 as FQGNSA. This CDR3 spans 11 amino acids. The V and J ends lost 4 bases and 7 bases respectively, with 8 bases between them. CDR3 residues: CASSSYQEQYF. The CDR3 DNA follows: TGTGCCAGCAGCTCATATCAGGAGCAGTACTTC. Full variable domain (remainder filled in from reference TRBV7-2 and TRBJ2-7): GAGVSQSPSNKVTEKGKDVELRCDPISGHTALYWYRQSLGQGLEFLIYFQGNSAPDKSGLPSDRFSAERTGGSVSTLTIQRTQQEDSAVYLCASSSYQEQYFGPGTRLTVT.

In this sample, this clone turned up a few times. The V gene is TRBV30, the J gene TRBJ2-1; TRBD1 matches 9 bases. CDR1 and CDR2 from the germline V gene are GTSNPN and SVGIG (reference sequence). The CDR3 has 13 residues. V shed 5 bases and J 2 bases; nucleotides not matched to a gene: 1. Here the CDR3 DNA reads TGTGCCTGGGGGACAGGGCCCTACAATGAGCAGTTCTTC. It translates to CAWGTGPYNEQFF.

V and J are TRBV6-1 and TRBJ1-6; D may be TRBD1 (6 bases). Trimming took 3 bases from V and 6 from J, leaving 12 bases between them. The germline gives CDR1 MNHNS, CDR2 SASEGT. The CDR3 spans 15 residues. DNA of the CDR3: TGTGCCAGCAGTGATCGAGGGGGTTTTAATTCACCCCTCCACTTT. It encodes CASSDRGGFNSPLHF.

The J gene is TRBJ2-1, the V gene TRBV29-1; D is possibly TRBD2 (6 bases). The germline V gene has CDR1 SQVTM and CDR2 ANQGSEA. The ends were cut back, 2 bases at V and 7 bases at J, with 15 bases in the middle. This CDR3 is built from 14 residues. CDR3 in amino acids: CSVERAGLKNEQFF. DNA for the CDR3: TGCAGCGTTGAACGCGCGGGACTTAAGAATGAGCAGTTCTTC.

In its sample, this clone was seen a few times. This chain connects TRBV14 to TRBJ2-3; D may be TRBD1 (5 bases). CDR3 size: 13 residues. Deletions cut 0 bases from V and 9 bases from J, with 10 bases between. From germline, CDR1 is SGHDN and CDR2 FVKESK. CDR3 coding DNA: TGTGCCAGCAGCCAAGATCTGGGGCAGACGCAGTATTTT. This translates into CASSQDLGQTQYF.

This rearrangement joins TRBV5-4 to TRBJ1-1; 11 bases match TRBD1. V was clipped by 4 bases and J by 10 bases; unmatched bases: 12. The length of the CDR3 is 15 residues. Germline V CDR1 and CDR2: SGHNT, YYREEE (reference sequence). CDR3: CASSHRTGGAESAFF. CDR3 DNA: TGTGCCAGCAGCCATCGGACAGGGGGCGCGGAATCAGCTTTCTTT.

As for this clone: A read error likely explains this, since a far larger clone differs by one base. This sample includes further DNA sequences coding for the same CDR3. The chain has TRBV6-5 and TRBJ2-5; D is undetermined. The CDR3 spans 11 residues. Trimming stripped 5 bases from V and 5 bases from J, with 6 bases between. Germline CDR1 and CDR2: MNHEY and SVGAGI. Here the CDR3 DNA reads TGTGCCAGCAGTACTCGGGAGACCCAGTACTTC. Its translation is CASSTRETQYF.

Only a few counts were recorded for this clone. The chain employs TRBV6-1 and TRBJ1-1; D is uncertain. From germline, CDR1 is MNHNS and CDR2 SASEGT. The V gene lost 1 base and the J gene lost 2 bases, with 11 bases spanning the gap. This CDR3 is 15 amino acids long. The CDR3 nucleotides are TGTGCCAGCAGTGAAGGGCACCGGGTAAACACTGAAGCTTTCTTT. It translates to CASSEGHRVNTEAFF.

This rearrangement joins TRBV9 to TRBJ1-4, with D uncertain. The CDR3 runs to 16 residues. CDR1 and CDR2 (germline): SGDLS, YYNGEE. V was cut by 0 bases and J by 0 bases, with 9 bases left in between. The CDR3 sequence: CASSVAPQATNEKLFF. Written as DNA, the CDR3 is TGTGCCAGCAGCGTAGCCCCCCAGGCAACTAATGAAAAACTGTTTTTT.

This clone was observed a single time. This chain uses TRBV30 with TRBJ1-6, with TRBD1 matching 9 bases. CDR1 and CDR2 from the germline V gene are GTSNPN and SVGIG (reference sequence). V was pared by 3 bases and J by 8 bases, with 2 bases of the junction left unmatched. The CDR3 is made up of 13 amino acids. CDR3 residues: CAWRQGAHSPLHF. The CDR3 coding sequence is TGTGCCTGGAGACAGGGGGCTCATTCACCCCTCCACTTT.

This sequence joins TRBV30 and TRBJ1-4; D unclear. The CDR3 runs to 14 residues. Germline-derived CDR1 and CDR2 are GTSNPN and SVGIG (reference sequence). The ends were cut back, 2 bases at V and 8 bases at J, with 15 bases in the middle. CDR3 bases: TGTGCCTGGAGTAGTATCCTAACCGGGGAAAAACTGTTTTTT. This gives the protein CAWSSILTGEKLFF.

The chain links TRBV29-1 to TRBJ2-7; no reliable D call. The V and J ends lost 4 bases and 2 bases respectively, with 9 bases between them. Per germline, CDR1 SQVTM and CDR2 ANQGSEA. The CDR3 contains 12 residues. The CDR3 reads CSVVIATYEQYF. The DNA of the CDR3 is TGCAGCGTTGTGATAGCAACCTACGAGCAGTACTTC.

J is TRBJ2-1 and V is TRBV6-5; D is perhaps TRBD2 (6 bases). Germline CDR1 reads MNHEY; CDR2 reads SVGAGI. The length of the CDR3 is 15 residues. Trimming left V 4 bases short and J 4 bases short, with 14 bases between. The CDR3 loop is CASSFRGAKYNEQFF. CDR3 DNA: TGTGCCAGCAGTTTCCGCGGGGCAAAATACAATGAGCAGTTCTTC.

This clone appeared a single time. This sequence joins TRBV10-3 and TRBJ2-7; tentative D call: TRBD1 (6 bases). The V end was cut by 5 bases, the J end by 5 bases, with 13 bases between. The germline gives CDR1 ENHRY, CDR2 SYGVKD. This CDR3 region has 13 residues. Written as DNA, the CDR3 is TGTGCCATCAGTCCTCAGGGGAGCGACGAGCAGTACTTC. It specifies CAISPQGSDEQYF.

This chain joins TRBV15 and TRBJ2-7; TRBD1 matches 7 bases. After removal of 5 bases from V and 2 bases from J, the junction contained 3 bases not matched to a gene. The germline V gene has CDR1 LNHNV and CDR2 YYDKDF (reference sequence). The CDR3 sequence is 13 residues long. In nucleotides, the CDR3 is TGTGCCACCAGCTGGGGGACAGCCTACGAGCAGTACTTC. Residues: CATSWGTAYEQYF. Using reference TRBV15 and TRBJ2-7 for the parts outside the CDR3, the full variable domain is DAMVIQNPRYQVTQFGKPVTLSCSQTLNHNVMYWYQQKSSQAPKLLFHYYDKDFNNEADTPDNFQSRRPNTSFCFLDIRSPGLGDTAMYLCATSWGTAYEQYFGPGTRLTVT.